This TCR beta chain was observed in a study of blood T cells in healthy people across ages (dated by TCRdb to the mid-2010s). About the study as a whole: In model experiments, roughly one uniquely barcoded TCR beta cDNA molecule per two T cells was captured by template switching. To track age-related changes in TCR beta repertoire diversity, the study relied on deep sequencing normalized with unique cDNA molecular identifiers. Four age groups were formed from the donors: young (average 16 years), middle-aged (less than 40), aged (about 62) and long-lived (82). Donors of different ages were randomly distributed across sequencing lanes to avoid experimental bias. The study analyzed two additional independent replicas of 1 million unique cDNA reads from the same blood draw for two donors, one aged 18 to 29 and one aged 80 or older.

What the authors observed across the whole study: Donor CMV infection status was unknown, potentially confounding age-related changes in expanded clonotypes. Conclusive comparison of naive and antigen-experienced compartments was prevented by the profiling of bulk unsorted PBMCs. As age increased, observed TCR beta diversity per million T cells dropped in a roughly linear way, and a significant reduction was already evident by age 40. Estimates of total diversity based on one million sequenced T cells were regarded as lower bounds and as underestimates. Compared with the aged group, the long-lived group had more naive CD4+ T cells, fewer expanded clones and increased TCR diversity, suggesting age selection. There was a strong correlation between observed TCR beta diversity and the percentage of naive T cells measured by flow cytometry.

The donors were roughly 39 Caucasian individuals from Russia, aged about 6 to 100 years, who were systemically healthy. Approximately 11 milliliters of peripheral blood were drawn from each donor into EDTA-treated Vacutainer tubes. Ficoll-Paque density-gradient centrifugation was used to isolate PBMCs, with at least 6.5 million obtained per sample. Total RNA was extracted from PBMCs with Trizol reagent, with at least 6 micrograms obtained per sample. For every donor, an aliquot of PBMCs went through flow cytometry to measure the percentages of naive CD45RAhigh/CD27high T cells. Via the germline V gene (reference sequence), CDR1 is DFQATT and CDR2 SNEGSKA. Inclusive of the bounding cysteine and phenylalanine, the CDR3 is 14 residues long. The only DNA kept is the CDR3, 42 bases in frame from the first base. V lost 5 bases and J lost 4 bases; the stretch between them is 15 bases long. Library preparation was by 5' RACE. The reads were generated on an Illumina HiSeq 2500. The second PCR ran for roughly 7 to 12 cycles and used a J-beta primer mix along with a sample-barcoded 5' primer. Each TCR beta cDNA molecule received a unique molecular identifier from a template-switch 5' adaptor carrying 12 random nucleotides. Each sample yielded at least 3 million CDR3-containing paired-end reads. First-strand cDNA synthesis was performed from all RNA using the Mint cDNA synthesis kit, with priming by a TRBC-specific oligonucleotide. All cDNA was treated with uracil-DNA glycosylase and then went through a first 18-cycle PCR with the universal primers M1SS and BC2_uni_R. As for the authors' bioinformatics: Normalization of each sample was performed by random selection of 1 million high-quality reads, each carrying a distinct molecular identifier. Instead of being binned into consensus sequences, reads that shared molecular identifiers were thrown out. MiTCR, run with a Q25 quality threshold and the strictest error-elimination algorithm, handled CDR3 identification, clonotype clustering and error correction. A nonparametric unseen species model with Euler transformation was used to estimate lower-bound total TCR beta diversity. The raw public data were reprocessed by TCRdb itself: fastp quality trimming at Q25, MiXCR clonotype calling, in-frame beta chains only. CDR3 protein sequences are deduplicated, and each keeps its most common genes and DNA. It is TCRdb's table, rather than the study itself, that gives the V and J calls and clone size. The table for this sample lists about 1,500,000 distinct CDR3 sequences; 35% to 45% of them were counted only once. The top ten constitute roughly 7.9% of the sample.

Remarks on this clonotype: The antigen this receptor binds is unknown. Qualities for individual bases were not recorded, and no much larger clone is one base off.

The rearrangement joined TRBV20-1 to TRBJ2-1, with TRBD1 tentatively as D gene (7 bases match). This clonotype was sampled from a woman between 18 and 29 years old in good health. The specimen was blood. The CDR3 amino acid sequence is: CSASGGLLYNEQFF. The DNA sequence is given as TGCAGTGCTTCAGGGGGACTCCTGTACAATGAGCAGTTCTTC.